Listed here is a single T cell receptor beta chain. Its binding antigen is unknown. No qualities accompany the bases; no much larger clone lies one base away. V is cut back by 0 bases and J by 4 bases, with 9 bases in the junction unmatched. CDR1 SGDLS and CDR2 YYNGEE are derived from the germline V gene. The CDR3 has 17 amino acids, counting the end cysteine and phenylalanine. The read is trimmed to its CDR3 DNA, 51 bases read in frame from base 1. This sample was taken from a study of OX40 agonist ivuxolimab in advanced cancers. Regarding the study in general: Ivuxolimab, which targeted the costimulatory receptor OX40 (CD134), was an agonistic, fully human IgG2 monoclonal antibody. In the dose-escalation cohort, roughly 80% of patients were male, and the mean age was approximately 60 years, with a range of about 23 to 90. Peripheral TCRbeta sequencing aimed to test whether ivuxolimab altered TCR sequence diversity and caused clonal T-cell expansion. Partial responses occurred in three dose-escalation patients, of whom one had hepatocellular carcinoma and two had cutaneous melanoma. Prior anti-PD-1, anti-PD-L1 or anti-CTLA-4 therapy was permitted, and checkpoint inhibitors had been received by about 36% of dose-escalation patients. Intravenous ivuxolimab was administered to patients every 2 weeks at six dose levels: 0.01, 0.1, 0.3, 1.5, 3 and 10 mg/kg. The paper reports the monotherapy dose-escalation portion (N of about 50 patients) of the phase I ivuxolimab trial. Of the roughly 52 dose-escalation patients, hepatocellular carcinoma was present in approximately 20, melanoma in around 15, renal cell carcinoma in 9 and head and neck cancer in 9.

Broad study findings and their caveats: In partial responders in the 0.1-3.0 mg/kg groups, normalized peripheral clonal expansion was found to be among the lowest, especially among CD8+ T cells. The antigen specificity of the peripheral T cells that underwent clonal expansion was not determined. Low levels of normalized T-cell clonal expansion were also seen in some patients who did not respond. After ivuxolimab, CD8+ T cells had more expanded clones than CD4+ T cells on average. Clonal expansion of both CD4+ and CD8+ blood T cells was observed from baseline to week 6 at doses 0.1 to 3.0 mg/kg.

Genomic DNA was extracted from sorted cells for sequencing of the TCRbeta CDR3 region. The immunoSEQ Assay was used for sequencing of TCRbeta CDR3 regions. Held by TCRdb, this immuneACCESS table contains in-frame sequences only and omits some clones. Under half of the omission traces to an unresolved V gene where checked; the cause of the rest is unknown. Across this sample there are 70,000 to 85,000 clones, with 94% seen only once. The top ten constitute 11% of the sample. The trial excluded patients who had a history of autoimmune disease or who were on systemic immunosuppression. Peripheral blood for TCR sequencing was collected from all dose cohorts at baseline, on cycle 4 day 1, and on cycle 7 day 1. Samples came from an open-label, multicenter, first-in-human phase I dose-escalation trial of ivuxolimab. Adults with locally advanced or metastatic melanoma, renal cell, hepatocellular, or head and neck squamous cell carcinoma were enrolled in the trial. Before TCR sequencing, CD4+ T cells and CD8+ T cells were sorted from peripheral blood as separate populations.

Rearrangement joined TRBV9 to TRBJ2-7, with 11 central nucleotides matching TRBD2. The sequenced sample was CD4+ or CD8+ T cells sorted from blood, obtained in a trial of the OX40 agonist ivuxolimab. The clonotype was recovered from an adult with an advanced solid tumor such as melanoma, head and neck, liver or kidney cancer. The CDR3 reads as follows: CASSVGSGRESGYEQYF. The DNA reads as follows: TGTGCCAGCAGCGTAGGTAGCGGGAGGGAATCTGGATACGAGCAGTACTTC.